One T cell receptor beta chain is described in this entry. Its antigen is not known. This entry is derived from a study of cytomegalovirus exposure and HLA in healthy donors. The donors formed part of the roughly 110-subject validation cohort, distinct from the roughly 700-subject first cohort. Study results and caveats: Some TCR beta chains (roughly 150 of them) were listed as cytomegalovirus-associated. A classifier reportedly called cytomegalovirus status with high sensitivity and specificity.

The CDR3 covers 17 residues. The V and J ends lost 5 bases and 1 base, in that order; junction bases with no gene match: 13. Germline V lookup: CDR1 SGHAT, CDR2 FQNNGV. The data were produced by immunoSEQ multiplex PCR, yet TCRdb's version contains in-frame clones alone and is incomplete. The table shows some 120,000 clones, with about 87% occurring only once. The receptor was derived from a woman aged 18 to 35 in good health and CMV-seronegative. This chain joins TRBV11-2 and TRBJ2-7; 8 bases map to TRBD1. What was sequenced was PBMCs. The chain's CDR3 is CASSRRSRDRLSYEQYF. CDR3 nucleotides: TGTGCCAGCAGCCGCCGCTCCCGGGACAGGCTATCCTACGAGCAGTACTTC.